This passage covers 14 T cell receptor beta chains from one sample sequenced in a study of shared clonotypes between healthy human individuals (dated by TCRdb to about 2020). Library construction relied on the immunoSEQ multiplex PCR assay. The source is immuneACCESS, and TCRdb retained only in-frame sequences with V and J called. Part of the clones is not carried over; for the studies checked, unresolved V genes explain less than half of this, and the remainder is unexplained. The sample data list about 510,000 clones, and roughly 78% of these were observed just once. In total, the top ten clones hold 13% of the sample. The sample consisted of PBMCs. These receptors originate from a woman aged 40 to 50 in good health. Some clones in this sample may be carry-over from other donors' samples.

The chain carries TRBV5-1 and TRBJ2-3, with D perhaps matching TRBD2 (6 bases). The V gene's germline CDR1 is SGHRS and CDR2 YFSETQ. V was clipped by 0 bases and J by 3 bases, with 11 bases between them. This CDR3 is built from 15 residues. The CDR3 bases are TGCGCCAGCAGCTTGGAGTCTAGCGCAACAGATACGCAGTATTTT. Translating it yields CASSLESSATDTQYF. Together with reference TRBV5-1 and TRBJ2-3, the CDR3 gives the full variable domain: KAGVTQTPRYLIKTRGQQVTLSCSPISGHRSVSWYQQTPGQGLQFLFEYFSETQRNKGNFPGRFSGRQFSNSRSEMNVSTLELGDSALYLCASSLESSATDTQYFGPGTRLTVL.

The chain links TRBV7-2 to TRBJ2-7; 10 nucleotides align to TRBD2. Looked up from germline, CDR1 is SGHTA and CDR2 is FQGNSA. With 5 bases clipped from V and 7 bases from J, the junction kept 14 bases outside the gene matches. The CDR3 runs to 16 residues. CDR3 residues: CASSQGQLAGVGEQYF. In DNA form, the CDR3 reads TGTGCCAGCAGCCAGGGACAGCTAGCGGGAGTAGGAGAGCAGTACTTC. Full variable domain (outside the CDR3, taken from reference TRBV7-2 and TRBJ2-7): GAGVSQSPSNKVTEKGKDVELRCDPISGHTALYWYRQSLGQGLEFLIYFQGNSAPDKSGLPSDRFSAERTGGSVSTLTIQRTQQEDSAVYLCASSQGQLAGVGEQYFGPGTRLTVT.

This chain joins TRBV19 and TRBJ1-5; D perhaps matches TRBD1 (5 bases). Looked up from germline, CDR1 is LNHDA and CDR2 is SQIVND (reference sequence). The length of the CDR3 is 16 residues. V was cut by 10 bases and J by 3 bases, with 22 bases left in between. CDR3 protein: CATLPLRGGDNQPQHF. The CDR3 DNA reads TGTGCCACCTTGCCCCTTCGGGGGGGAGACAATCAGCCCCAGCATTTT.

This clone was counted only a few times. The V and J genes are TRBV6-5 and TRBJ2-5, with 7 nucleotides matching TRBD1. The V gene's germline CDR1 is MNHEY and CDR2 SVGAGI. V lost 1 base and J lost 2; bases outside the gene matches: 7. The CDR3 is made up of 16 amino acids. CDR3 in amino acids: CASSYLDRIGQETQYF. The CDR3 bases are TGTGCCAGCAGTTACTTGGACAGGATCGGTCAAGAGACCCAGTACTTC.

The chain couples TRBV19 to TRBJ2-3; either TRBD1 or TRBD2 may supply D (5 bases each). From germline, CDR1 is LNHDA and CDR2 SQIVND (reference sequence). The V gene lost 6 bases and the J gene lost 4 bases, with 23 bases spanning the gap. This CDR3 spans 17 amino acids. CDR3 region: CASRLSGAEGRADTQYF. For the CDR3, the DNA is TGTGCCAGTAGGCTCTCCGGGGCTGAAGGACGGGCAGATACGCAGTATTTT.

The chain combines TRBV7-9 with TRBJ1-4; D is undetermined. This CDR3 region has 15 residues. Trimming removed 2 bases at V and 0 bases at J, with 7 bases between. CDR1 is SEHNR, CDR2 FQNEAQ, per germline (reference sequence). The CDR3 DNA is TGTGCCAGCAGCTTATGGGCCGCAACTAATGAAAAACTGTTTTTT. Its protein is CASSLWAATNEKLFF.

The rearrangement joins TRBV7-3 to TRBJ1-2; D is unclear. V lost 5 bases, J lost 11 bases, and 18 bases lay in between. Germline CDR1 SGHTA, CDR2 FQGTGA. The CDR3 covers 13 residues. This CDR3 reads CASSPDLGGRYTF. The CDR3 region has the DNA TGTGCCAGCAGCCCCGACCTTGGAGGGCGGTACACCTTC.

The chain is built from TRBV28 and TRBJ2-1; 8 bases fit TRBD2. V lost 9 bases to trimming and J lost 5 bases; unmatched junction nucleotides: 12. Per the germline V gene, CDR1 is MDHEN and CDR2 is SYDVKM. CDR3 length: 15 amino acids. CDR3 nucleotides: TGTGCCAGGTGTCGGCGGGAGGTTTACGACAATGAGCAGTTCTTC. Translating it yields CARCRREVYDNEQFF. Drawing the rest from reference TRBV28 and TRBJ2-1, the complete variable domain is DVKVTQSSRYLVKRTGEKVFLECVQDMDHENMFWYRQDPGLGLRLIYFSYDVKMKEKGDIPEGYSVSREKKERFSLILESASTNQTSMYLCARCRREVYDNEQFFGPGTRLTVL.

The V gene is TRBV18, the J gene TRBJ1-2; D is uncertain. The CDR3 totals 16 residues. Deletions cut 2 bases from V and 0 bases from J, with 13 bases between. CDR1 is KGHSH, CDR2 LQKENI, per germline. CDR3 loop: CASSPLPAQTNYGYTF. The DNA for the CDR3 is TGTGCCAGCTCACCATTACCCGCTCAGACTAACTATGGCTACACCTTC.

This clone has just one count. The V gene is TRBV11-2, the J gene TRBJ1-1, with TRBD1 matching 7 bases. The CDR3 is 13 residues long. The V and J ends lost 4 bases and 1 base, in that order; junction bases with no gene match: 0. Germline assignment: CDR1 SGHAT and CDR2 FQNNGV. The CDR3 reads CASSWDRNTEAFF. Written as DNA, the CDR3 is TGTGCCAGCAGCTGGGACAGGAACACTGAAGCTTTCTTT.

CDR3 bases: TGCGCCAGCAGCTCGGGACTAGCGGTAACCTACAATGAGCAGTTCTTC. It yields the protein CASSSGLAVTYNEQFF. This sequence joins TRBV5-1 and TRBJ2-1, with 11 bases that match TRBD2. The germline gives CDR1 SGHRS, CDR2 YFSETQ. This CDR3 has 16 amino acids. V lost 3 bases and J lost 2; bases outside the gene matches: 4.

Here the CDR3 DNA reads TGTGCCAGCCGAACCACAGATACGCAGTATTTT. Its translation is CASRTTDTQYF. The J gene is TRBJ2-3, the V gene TRBV11-2; D remains ambiguous. This CDR3 has 11 residues. Germline V gene data show CDR1 as SGHAT and CDR2 as FQNNGV. V was cut by 8 bases and J by 2 bases, with 5 bases left in between.

The chain joins TRBV28 to TRBJ2-1; possible D gene TRBD2, 6 bases. There are 14 residues in the CDR3. Germline CDR1 and CDR2: MDHEN and SYDVKM. V was trimmed by 10 bases and J by 4 bases, leaving 17 bases between them. Here the CDR3 reads CATIIGTEYNEQFF. The CDR3 DNA is TGTGCCACTATTATCGGGACTGAATACAATGAGCAGTTCTTC.

This chain joins TRBV9 and TRBJ2-1, with TRBD2 matching 10 bases. This CDR3 has 15 residues. The V segment lost 3 bases and the J segment 5 bases; nucleotides outside the gene matches: 5. Germline V CDR1 and CDR2: SGDLS, YYNGEE. The CDR3 DNA is TGTGCCAGCAGCGCAACTAGCGGGATTAACAATGAGCAGTTCTTC. Protein sequence: CASSATSGINNEQFF. Drawing the rest from reference TRBV9 and TRBJ2-1, the complete variable domain is DSGVTQTPKHLITATGQRVTLRCSPRSGDLSVYWYQQSLDQGLQFLIQYYNGEERAKGNILERFSAQQFPDLHSELNLSSLELGDSALYFCASSATSGINNEQFFGPGTRLTVL.